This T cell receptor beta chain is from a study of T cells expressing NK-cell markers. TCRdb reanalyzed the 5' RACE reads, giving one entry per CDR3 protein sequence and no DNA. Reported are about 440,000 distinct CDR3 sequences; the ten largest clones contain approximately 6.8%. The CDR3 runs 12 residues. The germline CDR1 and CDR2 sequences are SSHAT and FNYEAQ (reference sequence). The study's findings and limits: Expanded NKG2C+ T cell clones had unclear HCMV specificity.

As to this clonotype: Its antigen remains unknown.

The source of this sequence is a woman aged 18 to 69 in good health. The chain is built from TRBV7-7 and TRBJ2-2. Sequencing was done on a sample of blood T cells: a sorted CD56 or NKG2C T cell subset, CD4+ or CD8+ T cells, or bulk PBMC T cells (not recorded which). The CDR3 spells CASSSTPGELFF. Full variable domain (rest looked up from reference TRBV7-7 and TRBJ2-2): GAGVSQSPRYKVTKRGQDVTLRCDPISSHATLYWYQQALGQGPEFLTYFNYEAQPDKSGLPSDRFSAERPEGSISTLTIQRTEQRDSAMYRCASSSTPGELFFGEGSRLTVL.